This note documents a single TCR beta chain sequence. This entry comes from a study of PD-1 blockade in classical Hodgkin lymphoma. Each patient's relapse followed autologous stem cell transplantation, and brentuximab vedotin exposure varied. Clones were read by immunoSEQ multiplex PCR, and TCRdb kept only the in-frame ones, dropping some. The sample includes 40,000 or so clones, around 83% of them seen just once. The CDR3 is made up of 15 amino acids. In germline, CDR1 is MNHEY, CDR2 SVGAGI. V was shortened by 5 bases and J by 8 bases, with 16 bases between the two germline ends. The gene calls are TRBV6-5 and TRBJ1-6; D possibly corresponds to TRBD1 (6 bases). The clonotype comes from a human donor with classical Hodgkin lymphoma. Sequencing was performed on peripheral blood mononuclear cells (PBMCs), taken before the second cycle of nivolumab. The chain's CDR3 is CASSINRAIDSPLHF. CDR3 sequence (DNA): TGTGCCAGCAGTATCAACAGGGCAATTGATTCACCCCTCCACTTT.